This record covers a single T cell receptor (beta chain). Its antigen is currently unknown. This specimen belongs to a study of OX40 agonist ivuxolimab in advanced cancers. Study-level background: Three patients showed partial responses: one hepatocellular carcinoma and two cutaneous melanoma cases.

Study results and limitations: The CD4+ and CD8+ T cells in the blood had expanded clonally by week 6 at 0.1 to 3.0 mg/kg. Expanded clones belonging to CD8+ T cells outnumbered, on average, those of CD4+.

Autoimmune disease history or systemic immunosuppression barred patients. The data were produced by immunoSEQ multiplex PCR, yet TCRdb's version contains in-frame clones alone and is incomplete. In the table there are 70,000 to 80,000 clones, about 81% of which are singletons. This sequence was found in an adult with an advanced solid tumor such as melanoma, head and neck, liver or kidney cancer. Sequenced material: CD4+ or CD8+ T cells sorted from blood, taken in a trial of the OX40 agonist ivuxolimab.

The CDR3 DNA reads TGTGCCAGCAGTTACTCGGGGGGGGAGGGGGATACGCAGTATTTT. This gives the protein CASSYSGGEGDTQYF. The chain recombines TRBV6-5 with TRBJ2-3; 7 bases align to TRBD2. The CDR3 length is 15 residues. The V gene's germline CDR1 is MNHEY and CDR2 SVGAGI. Trimming at V came to 0 bases and at J to 6 bases, leaving 6 bases not matched to a gene.